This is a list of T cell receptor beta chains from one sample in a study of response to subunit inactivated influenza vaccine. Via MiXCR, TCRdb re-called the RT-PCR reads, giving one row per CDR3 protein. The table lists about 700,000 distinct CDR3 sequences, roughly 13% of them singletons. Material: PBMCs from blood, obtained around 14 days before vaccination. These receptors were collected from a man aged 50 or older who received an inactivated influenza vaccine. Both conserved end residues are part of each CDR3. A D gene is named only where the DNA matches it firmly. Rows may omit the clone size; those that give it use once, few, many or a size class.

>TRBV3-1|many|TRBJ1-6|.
TGTGCCAGCAGCTTCGAAAGGGAAACATATAATTCACCCCTCCACTTT
CASSFERETYNSPLHF
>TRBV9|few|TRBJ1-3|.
TGTGCCAGCAGTCGGTCGGACACCATATATTTT
CASSRSDTIYF
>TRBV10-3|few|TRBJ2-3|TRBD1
TGTGCCATAGCAAATACAGGGGTCCGCACAGATACGCAGTATTTT
CAIANTGVRTDTQYF
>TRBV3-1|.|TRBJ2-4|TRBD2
TGTGCCAGCAGCCAATTTGCGGGAGATAACATTCAGTACTTC
CASSQFAGDNIQYF
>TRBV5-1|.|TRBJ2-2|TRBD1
TGCGCCAGCAGCCTCCGGACAGGGGAGGGCGGGGAGCTGTTTTTT
CASSLRTGEGGELFF
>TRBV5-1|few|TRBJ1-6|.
TGCGCCAGCAGCTTGGAGGGACCGTGGAATTCACCCCTCCACTTT
CASSLEGPWNSPLHF
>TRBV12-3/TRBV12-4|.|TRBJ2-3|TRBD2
TGTGACAGCAGTCCGGGACCAGCGGGAGGATTCACGACAGATACGCAGTATTTT
CDSSPGPAGGFTTDTQYF
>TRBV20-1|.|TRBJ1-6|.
TGCAGTGCTAGAGCCCCCAGGGAGAATTCACCCCTCCACTTT
CSARAPRENSPLHF
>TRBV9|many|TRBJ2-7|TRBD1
TGTGCCAGCAGCGTAGAAGGACAGGGGGCCTACGAGCAGTACTTC
CASSVEGQGAYEQYF
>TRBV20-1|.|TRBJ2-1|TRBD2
TGCAGTGCCCCGTTGGCCCTAGCGGGAGTCGGTGAGCAGTTCTTC
CSAPLALAGVGEQFF
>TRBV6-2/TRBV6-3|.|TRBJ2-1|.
TGTGCCAGCAGTTCAATCGGGAGTCGGACCTACAATGAGCAGTTCTTC
CASSSIGSRTYNEQFF
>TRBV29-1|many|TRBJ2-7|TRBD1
TGCAGCGCCCTGACAGGGGACTCCTACGAGCAGTACTTC
CSALTGDSYEQYF
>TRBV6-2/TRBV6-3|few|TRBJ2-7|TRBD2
TGTGCCAGCAGCCGAGAACCCGGACTAGCGGGGGGCCCCTCCTCCTACGAGCAGTACTTC
CASSREPGLAGGPSSYEQYF
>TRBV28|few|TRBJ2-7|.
TGTGCCAGCAGTTTCCAATGGGGGGGGCGCTCCTACGAGCAGTACTTC
CASSFQWGGRSYEQYF
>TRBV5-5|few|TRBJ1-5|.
TGTGCCAGCAGCCGGGAGGGGAATCAGCCCCAGCATTTT
CASSREGNQPQHF
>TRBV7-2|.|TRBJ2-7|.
TGTGCCAGCAGCTTAGGGGGAGGCGCTTCCTACGAGCAGTACTTC
CASSLGGGASYEQYF
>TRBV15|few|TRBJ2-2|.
TGTGCCACCAGCAGCCGACAAGGGGCCAGGTCCGGGGAGCTGTTTTTT
CATSSRQGARSGELFF
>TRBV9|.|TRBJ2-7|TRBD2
TGTGCCAGCAGCGCGGGACTAGCGGGATTGGGCGAGCAGTACTTC
CASSAGLAGLGEQYF
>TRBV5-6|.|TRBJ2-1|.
TGTGCCAGCAGCTCATTAGGGGGGCAAGGGAATGAGCAGTTCTTC
CASSSLGGQGNEQFF
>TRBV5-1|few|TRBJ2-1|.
TGCGCCAGCAGCTTGATGGGGGGCGCACGAAATGAGCAGTTCTTC
CASSLMGGARNEQFF
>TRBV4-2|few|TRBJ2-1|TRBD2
TGTGCCAGCAGCCAACGTACCGGGACTATCAATGAGCAGTTCTTC
CASSQRTGTINEQFF
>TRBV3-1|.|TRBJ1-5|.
TGTGCCAGTGGACGGTGGAATCAGCCCCAGCATTTT
CASGRWNQPQHF
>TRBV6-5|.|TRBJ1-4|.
TGTGCCAGCAGTTGGGGGGGAACTAATGAAAAACTGTTTTTT
CASSWGGTNEKLFF
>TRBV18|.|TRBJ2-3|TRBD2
TGTGCCAGCTCACTGATTTCTAGCGGGGGGACGACAGATACGCAGTATTTT
CASSLISSGGTTDTQYF
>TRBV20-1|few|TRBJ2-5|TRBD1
TGCAGTGCTAGATCCGGACAGGGAGATCGAGAGACCCAGTACTTC
CSARSGQGDRETQYF
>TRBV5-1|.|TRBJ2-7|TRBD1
TGCGCCAGCAGCTCCAGACAGGGGATGTACGAGCAGTACTTC
CASSSRQGMYEQYF
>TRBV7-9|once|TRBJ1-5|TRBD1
TGTGCCAGCAGCCACCAAGGGACAGGGATCGATCAGCCCCAGCATTTT
CASSHQGTGIDQPQHF
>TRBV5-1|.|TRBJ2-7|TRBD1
TGCGCCAGCAGCTCTCAAGGAACAGGGGTCTACGAGCAGTACTTC
CASSSQGTGVYEQYF
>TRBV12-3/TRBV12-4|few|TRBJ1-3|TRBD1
TGTGCCAGCAGTTTTCAGGGGGCGACTGGAAACACCATATATTTT
CASSFQGATGNTIYF
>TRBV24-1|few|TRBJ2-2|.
TGTGCCACCAGTGGAGTGGGGGGCGCCAATGTAATCGGGGAGCTGTTTTTT
CATSGVGGANVIGELFF
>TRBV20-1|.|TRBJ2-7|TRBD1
TGCAGTGCTAGAAGGGACAGAGGCTACGAGCAGTACTTC
CSARRDRGYEQYF
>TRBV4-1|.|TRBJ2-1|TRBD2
TGCGCCAGCAGCCAAGTGGCGGGGGGTGGATACAATGAGCAGTTCTTC
CASSQVAGGGYNEQFF
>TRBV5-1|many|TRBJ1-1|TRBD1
TGCGCCAGCAGCGGGACAGGGACCATGAACACTGAAGCTTTCTTT
CASSGTGTMNTEAFF
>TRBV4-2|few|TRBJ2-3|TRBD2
TGTGCCAGCAGCCAAGTTACTAGCGGGAGGCCGTCCACAGATACGCAGTATTTT
CASSQVTSGRPSTDTQYF
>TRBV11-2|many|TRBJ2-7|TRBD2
TGTGCCAGCAGCACCGCTAGCGGGGGTTCTACGCCGCAGTACTTC
CASSTASGGSTPQYF
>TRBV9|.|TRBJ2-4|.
TGTGCCAGCAGCAACCTACCCCGGTCGGACATTCAGTACTTC
CASSNLPRSDIQYF
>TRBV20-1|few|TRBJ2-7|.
TGCAGTGCTAGAGGGTCCGACTTACAGGGTTCCCCCTACGAGCAGTACTTC
CSARGSDLQGSPYEQYF
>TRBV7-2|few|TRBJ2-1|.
TGTGCCAGCAGCTTATACGAGGGTGAGCAGTTCTTC
CASSLYEGEQFF
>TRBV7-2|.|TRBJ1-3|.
TGTGCCAGCAGCTCCTCCAGGGGAGGGAACACCATATATTTT
CASSSSRGGNTIYF
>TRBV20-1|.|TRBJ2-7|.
TGCAGTGCCCAACGCCCCAGGGATGCTCGCGAGCAGTACTTC
CSAQRPRDAREQYF
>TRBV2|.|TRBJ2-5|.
TGTGCCAGCAGTGAATTATTGCTGGGGGAATCCGCGGAAGAGACCCAGTACTTC
CASSELLLGESAEETQYF
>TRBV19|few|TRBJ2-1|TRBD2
TGTGCCAGTAAAAGAGGGCTAGCGGGTCCTGTTAATGAGCAGTTCTTC
CASKRGLAGPVNEQFF
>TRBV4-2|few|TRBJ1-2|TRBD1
TGTGCCAGCAGCCAGGGGGACAGGGGGCCAGGCTACACCTTC
CASSQGDRGPGYTF
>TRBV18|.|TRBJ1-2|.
TGTGCCAGCTCACCAACGGACAGAGCCTATGGCTACACCTTC
CASSPTDRAYGYTF
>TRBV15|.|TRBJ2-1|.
TGTGCCACCAGCCCCGCGATGCAATCCTACAATGAGCAGTTCTTC
CATSPAMQSYNEQFF
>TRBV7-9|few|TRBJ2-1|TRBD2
TGTGCCAGCAGCTCCCAAATCCTAGCGGGGGGTTACAATGAGCAGTTCTTC
CASSSQILAGGYNEQFF
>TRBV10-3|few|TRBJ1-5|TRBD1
TGTGCCATCAGTGCCTTGGACAGGGGCGGGCAGCCCCAGCATTTT
CAISALDRGGQPQHF
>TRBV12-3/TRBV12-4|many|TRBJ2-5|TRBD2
TGTGCCAGCAGCTTAGCGGGCGGACAAGAGACCCAGTACTTC
CASSLAGGQETQYF
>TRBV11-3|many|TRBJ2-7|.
TGTGCCAGCAGCAAAGATGGAGACGAGCAGTACTTC
CASSKDGDEQYF
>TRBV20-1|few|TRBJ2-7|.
TGCAGTGCTAGCCAGGGCCACGAGCAGTACTTC
CSASQGHEQYF
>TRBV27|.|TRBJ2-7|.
TGTGCCAGCAGTTTCCTACAGGGTTTCCACGAGCAGTACTTC
CASSFLQGFHEQYF